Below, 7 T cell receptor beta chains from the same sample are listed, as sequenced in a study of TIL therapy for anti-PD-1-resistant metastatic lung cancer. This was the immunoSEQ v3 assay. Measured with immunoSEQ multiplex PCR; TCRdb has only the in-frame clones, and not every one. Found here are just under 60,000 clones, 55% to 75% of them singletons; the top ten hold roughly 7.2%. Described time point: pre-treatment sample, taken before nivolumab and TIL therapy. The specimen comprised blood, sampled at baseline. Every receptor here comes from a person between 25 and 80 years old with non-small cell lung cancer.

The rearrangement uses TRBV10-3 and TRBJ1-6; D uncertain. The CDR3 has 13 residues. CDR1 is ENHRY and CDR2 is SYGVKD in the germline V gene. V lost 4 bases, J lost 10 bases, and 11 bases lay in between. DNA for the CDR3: TGTGCCATCAGTGGTTCGGGGTGGTCACCCCTCCACTTT. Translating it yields CAISGSGWSPLHF.

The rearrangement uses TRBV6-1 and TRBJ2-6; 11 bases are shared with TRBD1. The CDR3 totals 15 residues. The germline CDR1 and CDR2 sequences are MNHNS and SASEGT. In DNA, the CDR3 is TGTGCTACGGACAGGGGGCTCTCTGGGGCCAACGTCCTGACTTTC. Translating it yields CATDRGLSGANVLTF.

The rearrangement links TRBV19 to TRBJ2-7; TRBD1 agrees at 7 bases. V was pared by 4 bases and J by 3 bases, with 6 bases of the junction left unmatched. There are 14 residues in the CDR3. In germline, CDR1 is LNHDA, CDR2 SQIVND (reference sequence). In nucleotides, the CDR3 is TGTGCCAGTAGTACCCGGACAGGAAACTACGAGCAGTACTTC. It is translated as CASSTRTGNYEQYF.

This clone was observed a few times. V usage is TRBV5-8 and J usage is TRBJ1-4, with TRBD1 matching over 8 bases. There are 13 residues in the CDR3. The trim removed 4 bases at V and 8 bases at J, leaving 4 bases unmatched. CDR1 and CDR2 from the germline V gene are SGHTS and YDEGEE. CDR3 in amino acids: CASSVTGDEKLFF. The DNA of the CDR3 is TGTGCCAGCAGCGTGACAGGGGACGAAAAACTGTTTTTT.

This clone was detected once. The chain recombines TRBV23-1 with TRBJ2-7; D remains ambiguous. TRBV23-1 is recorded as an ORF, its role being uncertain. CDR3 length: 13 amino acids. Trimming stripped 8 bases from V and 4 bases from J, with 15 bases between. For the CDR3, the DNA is TGCGCCAGCGCCGCCGGGCCAAAATACGAGCAGTACTTC. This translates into CASAAGPKYEQYF.

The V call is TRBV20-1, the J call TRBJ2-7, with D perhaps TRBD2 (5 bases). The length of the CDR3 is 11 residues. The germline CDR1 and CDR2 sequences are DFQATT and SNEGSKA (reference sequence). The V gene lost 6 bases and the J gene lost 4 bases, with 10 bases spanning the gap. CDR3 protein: CSATGLYEQYF. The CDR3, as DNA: TGCAGTGCCACCGGACTGTACGAGCAGTACTTC.

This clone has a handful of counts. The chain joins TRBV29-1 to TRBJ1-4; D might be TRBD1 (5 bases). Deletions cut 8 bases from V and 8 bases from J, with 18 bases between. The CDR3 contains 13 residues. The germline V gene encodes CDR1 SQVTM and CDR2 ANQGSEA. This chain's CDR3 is CSLSGGLGEKLFF. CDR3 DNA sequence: TGCAGCCTTAGTGGGGGATTGGGCGAAAAACTGTTTTTT.